Below are 19 T cell receptor beta chains sequenced from a single sample in a study of T cell clones after liver transplantation. The table came from immunoSEQ multiplex PCR; TCRdb's copy has only in-frame clones and leaves some out. The profile covers about 68,000 clones, with 92% appearing a single time and less than 1% taken by the ten largest. Source: CD4+ T cells from blood, taken less than 27 months after liver transplant. Receptors were obtained from a human patient who received a liver transplant. Some T cells here may be from the graft donor.

The chain recombines TRBV5-1 with TRBJ2-1; D possibly corresponds to TRBD2 (5 bases). The CDR3 extends over 14 amino acids. From germline, CDR1 is SGHRS and CDR2 YFSETQ. V was cut by 0 bases and J by 7 bases, with 11 bases left in between. The CDR3 region has the DNA TGCGCCAGCAGCTTGGAGGGAGAGAGAAATGAGCAGTTCTTC. This encodes CASSLEGERNEQFF.

This clone was counted a single time. This sequence joins TRBV5-8 and TRBJ1-1, with 8 bases identical to TRBD1. Germline V lookup: CDR1 SGHTS, CDR2 YDEGEE. The CDR3 length is 16 residues. V lost 4 bases to trimming and J lost 1 base; unmatched junction nucleotides: 9. CDR3 amino acids: CASSDDRGLRNTEAFF. The CDR3 DNA is TGTGCCAGCAGCGACGACAGGGGCCTAAGGAACACTGAAGCTTTCTTT. The whole variable domain, filled in from reference TRBV5-8 and TRBJ1-1, reads EAGVTQSPTHLIKTRGQQATLRCSPISGHTSVYWYQQALGLGLQFLLWYDEGEERNRGNFPPRFSGRQFPNYSSELNVNALELEDSALYLCASSDDRGLRNTEAFFGQGTRLTVV.

The rearrangement uses TRBV25-1 and TRBJ1-4; D is undetermined. The V end lost 3 bases, the J end lost 3 bases, and 11 bases lay between the germline ends. This CDR3 has 15 residues. CDR1 and CDR2 (germline): MGHDK, SYGVNS. The chain's CDR3 is CASSDTASANEKLFF. CDR3 sequence (DNA): TGTGCCAGCAGTGACACAGCTTCGGCTAATGAAAAACTGTTTTTT.

This chain connects TRBV28 to TRBJ2-6; a possible D gene is TRBD1 (5 bases). Trimming cost V 7 bases and J 4 bases, with 8 bases left between them. Germline CDR1 reads MDHEN; CDR2 reads SYDVKM. CDR3 length: 13 residues. The CDR3 region is CASIGAGANVLTF. For the CDR3, the DNA is TGTGCCAGCATTGGGGCCGGGGCCAACGTCCTGACTTTC.

This chain uses TRBV2 with TRBJ1-3; a weak D match, TRBD1 (6 bases). Germline V CDR1 and CDR2: SNHLY, FYNNEI. The CDR3 covers 15 residues. V lost 6 bases, J lost 4 bases, and 16 bases lay in between. The CDR3 DNA reads TGTGCCAGCAGACTGCCGGGGGCACGGGGAAACACCATATATTTT. Amino acid sequence: CASRLPGARGNTIYF.

The chain carries TRBV11-2 and TRBJ2-2; D is unclear. Germline CDR1 SGHAT, CDR2 FQNNGV. The CDR3 length is 13 residues. V dropped 3 bases and J dropped 5 bases, with 7 bases sitting between them. The CDR3 DNA reads as TGTGCCAGCAGCTTCTTGCCAACCGGGGAGCTGTTTTTT. Translated: CASSFLPTGELFF.

The genes are TRBV5-5 and TRBJ2-2, with 10 bases matching TRBD1. V lost 8 bases to trimming and J lost 1 base; unmatched junction nucleotides: 5. The CDR3 loop spans 15 amino acids. Looked up from germline, CDR1 is SGHKS and CDR2 is YYEKEE (reference sequence). The CDR3: CARKTGGGNTGELFF. CDR3 coding DNA: TGTGCCAGGAAGACAGGGGGCGGGAACACCGGGGAGCTGTTTTTT.

J is TRBJ2-5 and V is TRBV2; no clear D gene. The CDR3 extends over 14 amino acids. CDR1 and CDR2 (germline): SNHLY, FYNNEI. The germline V and J ends were trimmed by 3 bases and 0 bases, with 8 bases remaining between them. This CDR3 is CASSDSRYQETQYF. CDR3 DNA: TGTGCCAGCAGTGACAGCCGTTACCAAGAGACCCAGTACTTC. Full variable domain (outside the CDR3, taken from reference TRBV2 and TRBJ2-5): EPEVTQTPSHQVTQMGQEVILRCVPISNHLYFYWYRQILGQKVEFLVSFYNNEISEKSEIFDDQFSVERPDGSNFTLKIRSTKLEDSAMYFCASSDSRYQETQYFGPGTRLLVL.

The V and J genes are TRBV18 and TRBJ2-7, with TRBD2 matching over 10 bases. J lost 3 bases, V lost 3 bases, and 5 bases had no gene match. Germline loops: CDR1 KGHSH, CDR2 LQKENI. This CDR3 has 15 residues. Here the CDR3 DNA reads TGTGCCAGCTCACCCGGACTAGCGGCCAACTACGAGCAGTACTTC. This encodes CASSPGLAANYEQYF.

This rearrangement joins TRBV2 to TRBJ2-5; tentatively, D is TRBD2 (5 bases). This CDR3 contains 14 residues. Germline V gene sequence: CDR1 SNHLY, CDR2 FYNNEI. V was cut by 6 bases and J by 5 bases, with 16 bases left in between. In DNA, the CDR3 is TGTGCCAGCAGCCGGACTCAACGCGGGGAGACCCAGTACTTC. It encodes CASSRTQRGETQYF. Filled out from reference TRBV2 and TRBJ2-5, the complete variable domain reads EPEVTQTPSHQVTQMGQEVILRCVPISNHLYFYWYRQILGQKVEFLVSFYNNEISEKSEIFDDQFSVERPDGSNFTLKIRSTKLEDSAMYFCASSRTQRGETQYFGPGTRLLVL.

The chain uses TRBV28 and TRBJ1-1; D gene unclear. Germline V gives CDR1 MDHEN, CDR2 SYDVKM. The CDR3 is made up of 14 amino acids. Trimming pared 8 bases from V and 5 bases from J, leaving 18 bases between. The CDR3 sequence: CASDHYWAGTEAFF. The DNA of the CDR3 is TGTGCCAGCGATCACTACTGGGCGGGGACTGAAGCTTTCTTT.

A word on this clone: Other nucleotide sequences from this sample produce the same CDR3. The chain carries TRBV5-1 and TRBJ2-5; D is undetermined. V was pared by 0 bases and J by 2 bases, with 8 bases between. CDR3 size: 14 residues. Germline CDR1 is SGHRS and CDR2 is YFSETQ. The CDR3, as DNA: TGCGCCAGCAGCTTGGTGGGGTCACAAGAGACCCAGTACTTC. Protein product: CASSLVGSQETQYF.

V and J are TRBV28 and TRBJ1-4, with D maybe TRBD1 (6 bases). Between the trimmed V and J ends, which lost 5 bases and 4 bases, there was a span of 14 bases. Germline V gene sequence: CDR1 MDHEN, CDR2 SYDVKM. The CDR3 extends over 15 amino acids. The CDR3: CASSRGGGYNEKLFF. The CDR3 DNA is TGTGCCAGCAGTCGAGGGGGGGGCTATAATGAAAAACTGTTTTTT.

The chain has TRBV14 and TRBJ1-2; 7 bases fit TRBD1. The CDR3 loop spans 15 amino acids. J was trimmed by 2 bases and V by 0 bases; bases with no gene match: 3. Germline lookup yields CDR1 SGHDN and CDR2 FVKESK. The CDR3 spells CASSQEGQTNYGYTF. The CDR3 DNA sequence: TGTGCCAGCAGCCAAGAGGGACAGACCAACTATGGCTACACCTTC.

With respect to this clone: A read error may produce the germline difference seen at one junction end. The gene calls are TRBV6-6 and TRBJ2-2, with D uncertain. The germline gives CDR1 MNHNY, CDR2 SVGAGI (reference sequence). The CDR3 totals 13 residues. The CDR3 nucleotides read TGTGCCAGCAATTACGTTGATACCGGGGAGCTGTTTTTT. Translation gives CASNYVDTGELFF.

The chain uses TRBV2 and TRBJ2-3; D remains unclear. This CDR3 is 14 amino acids long. The germline V and J ends were trimmed by 6 bases and 2 bases, with 12 bases remaining between them. CDR1 is SNHLY and CDR2 is FYNNEI in the germline V gene. CDR3 DNA sequence: TGTGCCAGCAGGCCTTTTTCGTCCACAGATACGCAGTATTTT. Its protein product is CASRPFSSTDTQYF. The complete variable domain, with remaining parts taken from reference TRBV2 and TRBJ2-3, reads EPEVTQTPSHQVTQMGQEVILRCVPISNHLYFYWYRQILGQKVEFLVSFYNNEISEKSEIFDDQFSVERPDGSNFTLKIRSTKLEDSAMYFCASRPFSSTDTQYFGPGTRLTVL.

In DNA form, the CDR3 reads TGTGCCAGCAGTCCCCTCGAGACAGGGGGCAGAAAGACCCAGTACTTC. Translating it yields CASSPLETGGRKTQYF. The V gene is TRBV28, the J gene TRBJ2-5, with 10 bases identical to TRBD1. The CDR3 covers 16 residues. Trimming removed 5 bases from V and 6 bases from J; junction bases left unmatched: 12. Per germline, CDR1 MDHEN and CDR2 SYDVKM.

V is TRBV21-1 and J is TRBJ2-7; no check of the table's D call, TRBD1, against the DNA was made. TRBV21-1 is noted as a pseudogene. The CDR3 is 13 residues long. CDR3 amino acids: CASSKQERYEQYF. Written as DNA, the CDR3 is TGTGCCAGCAGCAAACAGGAAAGGTACGAGCAGTACTTC.

This clone was found a few times. The chain has TRBV7-9 and TRBJ1-2; D perhaps matches TRBD1 (5 bases). This CDR3 is built from 14 residues. CDR1 and CDR2 from the germline V gene are SEHNR and FQNEAQ (reference sequence). Trimming took off 1 base at V and 2 bases at J, with 8 bases between the two ends. The CDR3 protein is CASSLETANYGYTF. The CDR3 DNA is TGTGCCAGCAGCTTAGAGACAGCAAACTATGGCTACACCTTC.